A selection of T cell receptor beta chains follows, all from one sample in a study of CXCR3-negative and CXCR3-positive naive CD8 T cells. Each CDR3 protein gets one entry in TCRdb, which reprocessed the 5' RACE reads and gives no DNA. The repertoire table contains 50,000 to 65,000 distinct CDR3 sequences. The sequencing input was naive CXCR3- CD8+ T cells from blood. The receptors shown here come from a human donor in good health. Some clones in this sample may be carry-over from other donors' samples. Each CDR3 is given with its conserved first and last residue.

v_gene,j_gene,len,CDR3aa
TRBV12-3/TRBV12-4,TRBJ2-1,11,CASSLYEGQFF
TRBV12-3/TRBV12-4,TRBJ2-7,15,CASSFRDKGNDEQYF
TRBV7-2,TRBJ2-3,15,CASSLGLAGTDTQYF
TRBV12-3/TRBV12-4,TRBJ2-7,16,CASRPGPGGRPYEQYF
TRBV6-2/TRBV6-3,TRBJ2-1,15,CASTLGLGSYNEQFF
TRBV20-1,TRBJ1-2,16,CSVWNPVTSEIYGYTF
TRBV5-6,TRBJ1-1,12,CASSPGDTEAFF
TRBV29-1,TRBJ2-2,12,CSVEEATGELFF
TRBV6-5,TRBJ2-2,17,CASSLTSGMGITGELFF
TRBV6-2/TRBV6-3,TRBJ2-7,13,CASSYAEAYEQYF
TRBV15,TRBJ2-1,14,CATSRDDQGSEQFF
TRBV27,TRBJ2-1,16,CASREWTGQRYNEQFF
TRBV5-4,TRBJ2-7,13,CASSLNRPYEQYF
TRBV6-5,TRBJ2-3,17,CASSTRIGAVSTDTQYF
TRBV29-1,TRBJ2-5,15,CSVVPRDRGLETQYF
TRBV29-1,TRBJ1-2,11,CSVRSGYCYTF
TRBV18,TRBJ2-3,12,CASSPAEDTQYF